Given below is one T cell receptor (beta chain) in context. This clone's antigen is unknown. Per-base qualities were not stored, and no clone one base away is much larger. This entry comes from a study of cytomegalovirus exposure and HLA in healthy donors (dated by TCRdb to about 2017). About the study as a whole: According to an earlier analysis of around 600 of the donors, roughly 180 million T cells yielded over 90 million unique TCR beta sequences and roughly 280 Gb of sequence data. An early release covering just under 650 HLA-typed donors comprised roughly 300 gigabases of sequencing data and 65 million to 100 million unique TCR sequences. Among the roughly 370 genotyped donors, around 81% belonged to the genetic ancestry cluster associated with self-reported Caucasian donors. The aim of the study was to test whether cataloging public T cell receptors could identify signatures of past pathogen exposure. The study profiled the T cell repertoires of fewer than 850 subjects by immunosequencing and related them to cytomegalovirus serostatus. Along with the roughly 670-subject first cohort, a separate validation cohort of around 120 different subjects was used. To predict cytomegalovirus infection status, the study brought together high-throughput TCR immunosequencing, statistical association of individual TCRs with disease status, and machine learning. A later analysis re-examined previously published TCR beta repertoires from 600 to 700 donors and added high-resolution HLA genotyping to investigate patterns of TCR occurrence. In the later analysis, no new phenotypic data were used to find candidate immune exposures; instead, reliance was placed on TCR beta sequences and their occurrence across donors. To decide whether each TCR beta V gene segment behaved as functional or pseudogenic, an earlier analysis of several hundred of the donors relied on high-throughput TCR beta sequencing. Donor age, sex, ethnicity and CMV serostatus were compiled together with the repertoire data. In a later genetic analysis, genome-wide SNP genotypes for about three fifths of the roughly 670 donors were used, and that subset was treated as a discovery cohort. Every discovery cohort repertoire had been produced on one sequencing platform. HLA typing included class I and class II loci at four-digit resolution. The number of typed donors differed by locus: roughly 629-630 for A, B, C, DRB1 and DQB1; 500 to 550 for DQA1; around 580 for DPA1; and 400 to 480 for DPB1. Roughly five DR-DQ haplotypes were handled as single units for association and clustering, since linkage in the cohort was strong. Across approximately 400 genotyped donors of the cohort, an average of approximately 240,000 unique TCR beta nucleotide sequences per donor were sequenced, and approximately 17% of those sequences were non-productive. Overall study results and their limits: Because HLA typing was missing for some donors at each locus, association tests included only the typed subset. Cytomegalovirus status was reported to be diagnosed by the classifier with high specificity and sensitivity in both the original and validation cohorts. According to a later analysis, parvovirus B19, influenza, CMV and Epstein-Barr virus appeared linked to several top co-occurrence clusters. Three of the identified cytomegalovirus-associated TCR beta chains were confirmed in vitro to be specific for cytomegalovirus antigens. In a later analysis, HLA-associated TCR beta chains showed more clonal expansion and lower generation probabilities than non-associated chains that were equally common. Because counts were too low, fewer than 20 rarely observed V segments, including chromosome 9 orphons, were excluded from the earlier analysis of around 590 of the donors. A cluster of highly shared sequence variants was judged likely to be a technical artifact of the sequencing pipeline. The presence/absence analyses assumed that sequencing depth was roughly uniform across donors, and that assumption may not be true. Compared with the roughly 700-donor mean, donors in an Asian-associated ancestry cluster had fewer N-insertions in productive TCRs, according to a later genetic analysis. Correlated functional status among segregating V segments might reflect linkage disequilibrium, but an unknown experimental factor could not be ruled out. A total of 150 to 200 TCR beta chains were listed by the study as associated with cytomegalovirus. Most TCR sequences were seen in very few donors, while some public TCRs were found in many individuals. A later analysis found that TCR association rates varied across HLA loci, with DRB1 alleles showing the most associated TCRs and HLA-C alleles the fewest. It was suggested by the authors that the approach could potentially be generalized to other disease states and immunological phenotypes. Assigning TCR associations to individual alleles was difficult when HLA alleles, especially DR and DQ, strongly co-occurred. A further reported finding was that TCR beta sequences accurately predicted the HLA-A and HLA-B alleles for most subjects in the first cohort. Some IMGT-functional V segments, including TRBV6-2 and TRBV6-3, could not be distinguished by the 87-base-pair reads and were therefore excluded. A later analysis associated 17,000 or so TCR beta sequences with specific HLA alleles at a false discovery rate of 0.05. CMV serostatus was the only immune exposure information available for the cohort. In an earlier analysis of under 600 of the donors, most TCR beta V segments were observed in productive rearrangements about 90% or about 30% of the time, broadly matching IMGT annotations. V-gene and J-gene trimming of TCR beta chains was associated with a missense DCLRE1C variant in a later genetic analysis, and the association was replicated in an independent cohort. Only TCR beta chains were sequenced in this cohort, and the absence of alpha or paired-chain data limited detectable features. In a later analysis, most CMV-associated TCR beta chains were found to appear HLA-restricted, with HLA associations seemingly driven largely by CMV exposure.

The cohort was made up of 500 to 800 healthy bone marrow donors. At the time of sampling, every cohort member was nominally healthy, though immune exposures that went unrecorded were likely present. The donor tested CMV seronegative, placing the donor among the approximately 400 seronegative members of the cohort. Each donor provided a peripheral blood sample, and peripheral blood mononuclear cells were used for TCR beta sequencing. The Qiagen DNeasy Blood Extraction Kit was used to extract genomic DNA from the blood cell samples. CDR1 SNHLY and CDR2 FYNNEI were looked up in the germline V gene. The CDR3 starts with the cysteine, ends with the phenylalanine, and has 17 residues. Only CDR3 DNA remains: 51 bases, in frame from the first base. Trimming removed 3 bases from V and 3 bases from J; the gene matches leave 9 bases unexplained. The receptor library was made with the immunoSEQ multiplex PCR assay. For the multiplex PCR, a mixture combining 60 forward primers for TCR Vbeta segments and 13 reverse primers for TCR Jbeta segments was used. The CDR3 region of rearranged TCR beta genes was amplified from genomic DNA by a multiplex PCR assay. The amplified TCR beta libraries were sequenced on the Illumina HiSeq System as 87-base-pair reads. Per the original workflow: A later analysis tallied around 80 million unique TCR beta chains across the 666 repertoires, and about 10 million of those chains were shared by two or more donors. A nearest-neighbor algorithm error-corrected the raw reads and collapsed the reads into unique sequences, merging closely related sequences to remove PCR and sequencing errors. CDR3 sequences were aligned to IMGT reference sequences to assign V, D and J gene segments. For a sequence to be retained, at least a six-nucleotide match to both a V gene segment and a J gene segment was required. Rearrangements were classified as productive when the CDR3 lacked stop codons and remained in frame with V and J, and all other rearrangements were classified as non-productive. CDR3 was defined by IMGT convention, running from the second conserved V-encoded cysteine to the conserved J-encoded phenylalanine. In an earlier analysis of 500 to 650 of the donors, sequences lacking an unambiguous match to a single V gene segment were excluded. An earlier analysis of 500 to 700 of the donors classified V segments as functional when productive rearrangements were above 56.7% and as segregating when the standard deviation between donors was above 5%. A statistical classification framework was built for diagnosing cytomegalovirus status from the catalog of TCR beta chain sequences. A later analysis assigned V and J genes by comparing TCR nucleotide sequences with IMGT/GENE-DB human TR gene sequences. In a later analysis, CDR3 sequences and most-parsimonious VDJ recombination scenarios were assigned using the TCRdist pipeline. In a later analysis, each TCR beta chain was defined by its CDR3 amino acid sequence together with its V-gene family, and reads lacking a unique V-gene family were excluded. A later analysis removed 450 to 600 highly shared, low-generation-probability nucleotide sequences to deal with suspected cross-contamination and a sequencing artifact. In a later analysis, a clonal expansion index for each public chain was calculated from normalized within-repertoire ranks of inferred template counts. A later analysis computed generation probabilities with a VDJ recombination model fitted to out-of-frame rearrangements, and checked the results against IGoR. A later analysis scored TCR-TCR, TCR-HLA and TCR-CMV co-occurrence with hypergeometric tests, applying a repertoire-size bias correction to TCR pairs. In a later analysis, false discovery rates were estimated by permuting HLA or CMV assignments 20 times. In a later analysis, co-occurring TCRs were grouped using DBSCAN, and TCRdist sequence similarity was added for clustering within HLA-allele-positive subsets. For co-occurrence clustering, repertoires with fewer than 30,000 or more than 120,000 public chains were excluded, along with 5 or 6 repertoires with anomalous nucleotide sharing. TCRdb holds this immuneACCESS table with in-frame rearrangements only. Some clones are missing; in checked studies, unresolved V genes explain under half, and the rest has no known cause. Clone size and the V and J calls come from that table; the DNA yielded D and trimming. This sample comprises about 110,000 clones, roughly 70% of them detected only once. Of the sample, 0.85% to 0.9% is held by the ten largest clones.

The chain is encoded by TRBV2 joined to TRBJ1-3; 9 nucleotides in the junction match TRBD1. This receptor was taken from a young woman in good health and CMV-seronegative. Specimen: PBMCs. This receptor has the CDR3 CASSEGVYRGLGNTIYF. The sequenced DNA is TGTGCCAGCAGTGAGGGGGTTTACAGGGGGCTTGGAAACACCATATATTTT.